This T cell receptor beta chain came from a study of T cells in localized non-small cell lung cancer. TCRdb keeps only in-frame clones here, not all; method: immunoSEQ multiplex PCR. The sample lists 30,000 to 35,000 clones; almost 90% were seen once. Findings of the study overall: Sequencing covered just one tumor region, so heterogeneity cannot be ruled out. It was uninvolved adjacent lung that showed the highest T cell clonality, exceeding tumor. Adjacent lung had a median roughly 61 of the 100 largest tumor clones.

V was pared by 3 bases and J by 0 bases, with 9 bases between. Germline V lookup: CDR1 SGHRS, CDR2 YFSETQ. The length of the CDR3 is 14 residues. Details on this clone: Its antigen is currently unknown.

The clonotype was recovered from a woman aged 40 to 75 with stage I lung adenocarcinoma. The specimen comprised peripheral blood, sampled before any cancer treatment. The chain carries TRBV5-1 and TRBJ1-1; tentatively, D is TRBD1 (6 bases). The CDR3 loop is CASSSDSLNTEAFF. The CDR3 nucleotides are TGCGCCAGCAGCTCGGACAGCCTGAACACTGAAGCTTTCTTT.